The 19 T cell receptor beta chains in this list originate from one sample, sequenced in a study of shared clonotypes between healthy human individuals. Repertoires were generated with immunoSEQ multiplex PCR, while TCRdb's copy carries only in-frame clones and drops some. The repertoire consists of about 2,500,000 clones, with more than 90% occurring once and the leading ten covering roughly 0.13%. The material sequenced was naive CD4+ T cells sorted from blood. Subset meaning: CD45RA+ positively selected. These receptor sequences come from a man between 18 and 35 years old in good health.

This chain connects TRBV18 to TRBJ1-5; D gene unclear. The CDR3 runs 14 residues. Per the germline V gene, CDR1 is KGHSH and CDR2 is LQKENI. The V end lost 4 bases, the J end lost 3 bases, and 10 bases lay between the germline ends. The CDR3 region has the DNA TGTGCCAGCTCACTGGCCTCCGACAATCAGCCCCAGCATTTT. Encoded protein: CASSLASDNQPQHF.

This clone was seen a handful of times. The chain employs TRBV11-2 and TRBJ1-1; a weak D match, TRBD1 (5 bases). CDR3 size: 15 residues. The germline gives CDR1 SGHAT, CDR2 FQNNGV. V shed 1 base and J shed 5 bases, with 14 bases lying between them. Here the CDR3 reads CASSLGLGVGTEAFF. In nucleotides, the CDR3 is TGTGCCAGCAGCTTAGGTCTAGGGGTGGGAACTGAAGCTTTCTTT.

This clone has only a few counts. The chain is built from TRBV27 and TRBJ1-1; D might be TRBD1 (6 bases). CDR3 size: 13 residues. V was clipped by 5 bases and J by 8 bases, with 15 bases between them. Germline values: CDR1 MNHEY, CDR2 SMNVEV (reference sequence). In DNA form, the CDR3 reads TGTGCCAGCAGTCCCCAGGGGATCCAAGAAGCTTTCTTT. Protein: CASSPQGIQEAFF.

The CDR3 DNA reads as TGTGCCAGCAGTGTAACCGGGACTAGCGGCACCTACAATGAGCAGTTCTTC. The encoded protein is CASSVTGTSGTYNEQFF. This chain links TRBV2 with TRBJ2-1; TRBD2 agrees at 11 bases. This CDR3 comprises 17 residues. Per the germline V gene, CDR1 is SNHLY and CDR2 is FYNNEI. With 4 bases clipped from V and 2 bases from J, the junction kept 7 bases outside the gene matches.

This clone was found once. The gene calls are TRBV29-1 and TRBJ1-2; D uncertain. Trimming took 0 bases from V and 4 from J, leaving 3 bases between them. CDR1 is SQVTM and CDR2 is ANQGSEA in the germline V gene. This CDR3 is built from 11 residues. The CDR3 DNA reads TGCAGCGTTGAAGATGGCTATGGCTACACCTTC. The encoded protein is CSVEDGYGYTF. The full variable domain, with the rest looked up from reference TRBV29-1 and TRBJ1-2, is SAVISQKPSRDICQRGTSLTIQCQVDSQVTMMFWYRQQPGQSLTLIATANQGSEATYESGFVIDKFPISRPNLTFSTLTVSNMSPEDSSIYLCSVEDGYGYTFGSGTRLTVV.

In the case of this clone: Other DNA sequences in the same sample also yield this CDR3. The V call is TRBV19, the J call TRBJ2-1, with a tentative D call TRBD1 (5 bases). CDR1 is LNHDA and CDR2 is SQIVND in the germline V gene (reference sequence). Deletions cut 5 bases from V and 5 bases from J, with 7 bases between. This CDR3 is built from 12 residues. For the CDR3, the DNA is TGTGCCAGTAGTCCCAGGGACAATGAGCAGTTCTTC. Its protein product is CASSPRDNEQFF.

The rearrangement joins TRBV2 to TRBJ2-1; tentative D call: TRBD1 (5 bases). The CDR3 contains 16 residues. Germline V CDR1 and CDR2: SNHLY, FYNNEI. V was clipped by 4 bases and J by 2 bases, with 15 bases between them. The CDR3 loop reads CASSVNAGSPYNEQFF. Here the CDR3 DNA reads TGTGCCAGCAGTGTCAACGCAGGGTCCCCCTACAATGAGCAGTTCTTC.

This CDR3 reads CASSTTRPPDTQYF. The DNA of the CDR3 is TGCGCCAGCAGCACGACCCGACCCCCCGATACGCAGTATTTT. This rearrangement joins TRBV5-1 to TRBJ2-3; D unresolved. Trimming pared 4 bases from V and 6 bases from J, leaving 15 bases between. This CDR3 has 14 amino acids. Germline CDR1 SGHRS, CDR2 YFSETQ. The full variable domain, its missing parts supplied by reference TRBV5-1 and TRBJ2-3, is KAGVTQTPRYLIKTRGQQVTLSCSPISGHRSVSWYQQTPGQGLQFLFEYFSETQRNKGNFPGRFSGRQFSNSRSEMNVSTLELGDSALYLCASSTTRPPDTQYFGPGTRLTVL.

The chain joins TRBV2 to TRBJ2-2, with 11 bases matching TRBD2. This CDR3 is built from 15 residues. Germline CDR1 is SNHLY and CDR2 is FYNNEI. The junction had 7 bases not matched to a gene; V was cut back by 7 bases and J by 6 bases. This CDR3 reads CASKTTSGTAGELFF. CDR3 sequence (DNA): TGTGCCAGCAAAACGACTAGCGGGACCGCCGGGGAGCTGTTTTTT.

The chain uses TRBV27 and TRBJ2-1; a possible D gene is TRBD2 (6 bases). This CDR3 region has 14 residues. Trimming shortened V by 6 bases and J by 4 bases, and 13 bases separated the two germline ends. Germline V gene data show CDR1 as MNHEY and CDR2 as SMNVEV (reference sequence). The CDR3 region is CASRPDYLYNEQFF. DNA for the CDR3: TGTGCCAGCAGACCGGACTACCTATACAATGAGCAGTTCTTC.

The sample holds one count of this clone. The V call is TRBV19, the J call TRBJ2-2; D not certain. This CDR3 region has 14 residues. V lost 7 bases and J lost 4, with 13 bases in between. The germline V gene encodes CDR1 LNHDA and CDR2 SQIVND (reference sequence). CDR3 in amino acids: CASTYGGLTGELFF. In nucleotides, the CDR3 is TGTGCCAGTACGTACGGTGGCCTCACCGGGGAGCTGTTTTTT.

J is TRBJ2-7 and V is TRBV7-6; no definite D call. This CDR3 has 13 residues. In germline, CDR1 is SGHVS, CDR2 FNYEAQ. The germline V and J ends were trimmed by 1 base and 6 bases, with 10 bases remaining between them. CDR3 bases: TGTGCCAGCAGCTTAGTCGAATTGGGCGAGCAGTACTTC. This gives the protein CASSLVELGEQYF. Looking up the rest from reference TRBV7-6 and TRBJ2-7 gives the full variable domain: GAGVSQSPRYKVTKRGQDVALRCDPISGHVSLYWYRQALGQGPEFLTYFNYEAQQDKSGLPNDRFSAERPEGSISTLTIQRTEQRDSAMYRCASSLVELGEQYFGPGTRLTVT.

This clone was recorded only once. The rearrangement uses TRBV18 and TRBJ2-5; D is unclear. Trimming removed 0 bases from V and 0 bases from J, with 5 bases in between. Germline CDR1 and CDR2: KGHSH and LQKENI. The CDR3 totals 14 residues. The CDR3, as DNA: TGTGCCAGCTCACCACCGCTCAACCAAGAGACCCAGTACTTC. Translating gives CASSPPLNQETQYF.

This chain joins TRBV29-1 and TRBJ2-1; 9 positions agree with TRBD1. V gave up 7 bases and J gave up 14 bases; unmatched junction bases: 9. CDR3 length: 11 residues. Germline CDR1 reads SQVTM; CDR2 reads ANQGSEA. CDR3 nucleotide sequence: TGCAGCGCTCAATCCGGGACAGGGAAGTTCTTC. Its protein product is CSAQSGTGKFF.

V gene TRBV6-6 combines with J gene TRBJ1-6; D uncertain. The CDR3 totals 15 residues. Between the trimmed V and J ends, which lost 7 bases and 9 bases, there was a span of 19 bases. In germline, CDR1 is MNHNY, CDR2 SVGAGI (reference sequence). The CDR3 sequence: CASTTGDGTGSPLHF. The CDR3 DNA is TGTGCCAGCACCACCGGAGACGGAACGGGTTCACCCCTCCACTTT.

This clone was seen once. The CDR3 bases are TGTGCCAGTCTAACTCCTGGGTCGACAGAGGGATCACCCCTCCACTTT. Its protein is CASLTPGSTEGSPLHF. The chain joins TRBV19 to TRBJ1-6; weak D call: TRBD1 (5 bases). The length of the CDR3 is 16 residues. The germline V gene encodes CDR1 LNHDA and CDR2 SQIVND (reference sequence). V lost 8 bases and J 10 bases, leaving 24 bases between the germline ends.

V and J are TRBV30 and TRBJ1-1, with D unclear. This CDR3 has 13 amino acids. Trimming removed 3 bases from V and 3 bases from J, with 11 bases in between. Germline loops: CDR1 GTSNPN, CDR2 SVGIG (reference sequence). CDR3 in amino acids: CAWRADGYTEAFF. The CDR3 nucleotides are TGTGCCTGGAGGGCGGACGGTTACACTGAAGCTTTCTTT. Combining the CDR3 with reference TRBV30 and TRBJ1-1 gives the whole variable domain SQTIHQWPATLVQPVGSPLSLECTVEGTSNPNLYWYRQAAGRGLQLLFYSVGIGQISSEVPQNLSASRPQDRQFILSSKKLLLSDSGFYLCAWRADGYTEAFFGQGTRLTVV.

This rearrangement joins TRBV7-2 to TRBJ2-7; 8 bases match TRBD2. With 1 base clipped from V and 3 bases from J, the junction kept 5 bases outside the gene matches. Per germline, CDR1 SGHTA and CDR2 FQGNSA. The CDR3 extends over 15 amino acids. The CDR3 DNA sequence: TGTGCCAGCAGCTTAGGTAGCGGGACTCTCTACGAGCAGTACTTC. It yields the protein CASSLGSGTLYEQYF.

Concerning this clone: Other DNA sequences from this sample encode an identical CDR3 as well. The chain couples TRBV19 to TRBJ1-1; TRBD1 might be the D (5 bases). Trimming took 3 bases from V and 1 from J, leaving 6 bases between them. CDR1 and CDR2 (germline): LNHDA, SQIVND (reference sequence). This CDR3 has 13 residues. The CDR3 spells CASSITGNTEAFF. The CDR3 region has the DNA TGTGCCAGTAGTATCACAGGGAACACTGAAGCTTTCTTT.